These T cell receptor beta chains were read from a single sample in a study of blood T cell repertoires in COVID-19. The assay was immunoSEQ multiplex PCR, and TCRdb's table has in-frame clones only and misses some. The sample lists 250,000 or so clones; approximately 90% were seen once. Sequencing was done on a sample of PBMCs or T cells enriched from blood (not recorded which). Source of these receptors: a man aged 40-49 years who had recovered from COVID-19. The CDR3 runs from the conserved cysteine through the conserved F or W. A D gene is named only where the DNA matches it firmly. Clone size is stated in some rows and not others, as once, few, many or a class when expanded.

>TRBJ1-1|.|TRBV4-3|.
CASSPGVSGVTEAFF
TGCGCCAGCAGCCCAGGGGTTTCGGGCGTTACTGAAGCTTTCTTT
>TRBJ1-2|.|TRBV5-1|.
CASSLTDGGREYGYTF
TGCGCCAGCAGCTTGACCGATGGGGGCCGGGAATATGGCTACACCTTC
>TRBJ2-4|.|TRBV9|TRBD1
CASSAPGGVVIQYF
TGTGCCAGCAGCGCCCCAGGGGGAGTAGTCATTCAGTACTTC
>TRBJ1-1|.|TRBV19|.
CASRIEIGGRTEAFF
TGTGCCAGTAGGATTGAAATCGGGGGAAGGACTGAAGCTTTCTTT
>TRBJ1-2|.|TRBV6-5|.
CASSFGGRDGYTF
TGTGCCAGCAGTTTCGGGGGGCGCGATGGCTACACCTTC
>TRBJ2-3|.|TRBV9|TRBD2
CASSVVLAGKDTQYF
TGTGCCAGCAGCGTAGTCCTAGCGGGTAAAGATACGCAGTATTTT
>TRBJ1-2|.|TRBV7-8|.
CASSLASVRGVYGYTF
TGTGCCAGCAGCTTAGCATCAGTACGGGGGGTCTATGGCTACACCTTC
>TRBJ1-3|once|TRBV9|TRBD1
CASTDQRDSSSGNTIYF
TGTGCCAGCACCGACCAACGGGACAGCTCATCTGGAAACACCATATATTTT
>TRBJ1-5|.|TRBV2|.
CASSEFGGQPQHF
TGTGCCAGCAGTGAATTCGGTGGTCAGCCCCAGCATTTT
>TRBJ1-6|.|TRBV6-5|.
CAEREQGINNSPLHF
TGTGCCGAAAGAGAACAGGGCATCAATAATTCACCCCTCCACTTT
>TRBJ2-7|.|TRBV7-8|TRBD1
CASSLLSGQDFSYEQYF
TGTGCCAGCAGCTTACTTTCGGGACAGGATTTCTCCTACGAGCAGTACTTC
>TRBJ1-1|.|TRBV14|.
CASSQERGNTEAFF
TGTGCCAGCAGCCAAGAGCGGGGGAACACTGAAGCTTTCTTT
>TRBJ2-3|.|TRBV9|.
CASSVGASTDTQYF
TGTGCCAGCAGCGTAGGGGCGAGCACAGATACGCAGTATTTT
>TRBJ1-2|.|TRBV5-6|.
CASSLSWGSGYTF
TGTGCCAGCAGCTTGTCATGGGGCTCTGGCTACACCTTC
>TRBJ1-1|.|TRBV27|TRBD1
CASSRAPGQQNAEAFF
TGTGCCAGCAGTCGTGCTCCGGGACAGCAGAATGCTGAAGCTTTCTTT
>TRBJ1-3|.|TRBV7-9|.
CASSLEEVSGNTIYF
TGTGCCAGCAGCTTAGAGGAGGTCTCTGGAAACACCATATATTTT
>TRBJ1-6|.|TRBV7-9|.
CATSSGQIYNSPLHF
TGTGCCACCTCGTCGGGACAAATCTATAATTCACCCCTCCACTTT
>TRBJ2-7|.|TRBV5-1|TRBD1
CASSLGQGAYEQYF
TGCGCCAGCAGCTTGGGTCAGGGGGCCTACGAGCAGTACTTC
>TRBJ2-7|once|TRBV7-2|TRBD2
CASSLDRGGSYEQYF
TGTGCCAGCAGCTTAGATCGCGGGGGGTCCTACGAGCAGTACTTC
>TRBJ2-1|.|TRBV18|TRBD2
CASSPTGTTDNEQFF
TGTGCCAGCTCACCAACGGGGACTACAGACAATGAGCAGTTCTTC
>TRBJ1-1|.|TRBV18|.
CASSPASYMNTEAFF
TGTGCCAGCTCACCAGCTTCTTACATGAACACTGAAGCTTTCTTT
>TRBJ1-2|.|TRBV7-9|.
CASSEKAPEVDYGYTF
TGTGCCAGCAGCGAAAAGGCGCCAGAGGTGGACTATGGCTACACCTTC
>TRBJ2-4|.|TRBV7-2|.
CASSYTAKNIQYF
TGTGCCAGCAGCTACACAGCCAAAAACATTCAGTACTTC
>TRBJ1-2|.|TRBV5-1|TRBD1
CASTLLGQGANYGYTF
TGCGCCAGCACCCTGTTAGGACAGGGCGCTAACTATGGCTACACCTTC
>TRBJ1-2|.|TRBV7-9|.
CASSPEGGYGYTF
TGTGCCAGCAGCCCGGAGGGTGGCTATGGCTACACCTTC
>TRBJ2-3|.|TRBV28|TRBD1
CASSFRTGVGMGYTDTQYF
TGTGCCAGCAGTTTCCGGACAGGGGTCGGAATGGGCTACACAGATACGCAGTATTTT
>TRBJ2-5|.|TRBV24-1|TRBD2
CATSDPGTSGEETQYF
TGTGCCACCAGTGATCCCGGGACTAGCGGGGAAGAGACCCAGTACTTC
>TRBJ2-5|.|TRBV9|.
CASSVAGGRQETQYF
TGTGCCAGCAGCGTAGCGGGTGGCCGTCAAGAGACCCAGTACTTC
>TRBJ2-2|.|TRBV19|.
CASSTPGTSTGELFF
TGTGCCAGTAGTACACCCGGGACATCCACCGGGGAGCTGTTTTTT
>TRBJ1-4|.|TRBV20-1|.
CSARPREKLFF
TGCAGTGCTAGACCCCGTGAAAAACTGTTTTTT
>TRBJ2-7|.|TRBV10-2|TRBD2
CASSDLSGYEQYF
TGCGCCAGCAGTGACCTTAGCGGGTACGAGCAGTACTTC
>TRBJ1-5|once|TRBV28|.
CASIPPGQGDDGQPQHF
TGTGCCAGCATTCCCCCCGGGCAGGGTGATGATGGTCAGCCCCAGCATTTT
>TRBJ1-5|.|TRBV4-1|TRBD1
CASSQDRANQPQHF
TGCGCCAGCAGCCAGGACAGGGCCAATCAGCCCCAGCATTTT
>TRBJ2-5|.|TRBV7-2|.
CASSSPGGEQETQYF
TGTGCCAGCAGCTCCCCCGGTGGTGAACAAGAGACCCAGTACTTC
>TRBJ2-1|.|TRBV5-1|TRBD2
CASSFLTSGSMDEQFF
TGCGCCAGCAGCTTTCTAACTAGCGGGTCTATGGATGAGCAGTTCTTC
>TRBJ1-1|.|TRBV2|.
CASSDWGEPPRDTEAFF
TGTGCCAGCAGTGATTGGGGGGAACCGCCGAGGGACACTGAAGCTTTCTTT
>TRBJ1-6|.|TRBV11-3|TRBD1
CASSHYRDRGSSYNSPLHF
TGTGCCAGCAGCCATTACCGGGACAGGGGTAGCTCCTATAATTCACCCCTCCACTTT
>TRBJ1-1|.|TRBV5-4|.
CASSLDRKNTEAFF
TGTGCCAGCAGCTTGGACAGAAAGAACACTGAAGCTTTCTTT
>TRBJ2-5|once|TRBV7-9|.
CASSSVGLSQETQYF
TGTGCCAGCAGCTCCGTAGGACTCTCCCAAGAGACCCAGTACTTC
>TRBJ2-5|.|TRBV5-5|.
CASSEVVGNGAQYF
TGTGCCAGCAGTGAGGTCGTAGGGAACGGGGCCCAGTACTTC
>TRBJ2-1|.|TRBV29-1|TRBD1
CSVARDRRSYNEQFF
TGCAGCGTTGCGCGGGACAGGCGTTCTTACAATGAGCAGTTCTTC
>TRBJ2-1|.|TRBV19|TRBD2
CASSTSSGRNNEQFF
TGTGCCAGTAGTACCTCTAGCGGTAGAAACAATGAGCAGTTCTTC
>TRBJ1-2|.|TRBV5-1|TRBD1
CASRTGTGDGYGYTF
TGCGCCAGCCGAACCGGGACAGGGGACGGCTATGGCTACACCTTC
>TRBJ2-3|.|TRBV12-1|.
CASSLQSRGLAGVDTQYF
TGTGCCAGCAGCCTCCAAAGCCGGGGACTAGCGGGAGTAGATACGCAGTATTTT
>TRBJ2-3|.|TRBV3-1/TRBV3-2|.
CASSPNAGQQYF
TGTGCCAGCAGCCCCAACGCGGGCCAGCAGTATTTT
>TRBJ2-7|.|TRBV15|TRBD2
CATSRGSGLAGFYEQYF
TGTGCCACCAGCAGGGGATCGGGACTAGCGGGGTTCTACGAGCAGTACTTC
>TRBJ1-6|.|TRBV6-6|.
CASNSLSSYNSPLHF
TGTGCCAGCAACAGCCTGAGCTCCTATAATTCACCCCTCCACTTT
>TRBJ2-1|.|TRBV7-3|.
CASSTLARNEQFF
TGTGCCAGCAGCACCCTAGCGCGCAATGAGCAGTTCTTC